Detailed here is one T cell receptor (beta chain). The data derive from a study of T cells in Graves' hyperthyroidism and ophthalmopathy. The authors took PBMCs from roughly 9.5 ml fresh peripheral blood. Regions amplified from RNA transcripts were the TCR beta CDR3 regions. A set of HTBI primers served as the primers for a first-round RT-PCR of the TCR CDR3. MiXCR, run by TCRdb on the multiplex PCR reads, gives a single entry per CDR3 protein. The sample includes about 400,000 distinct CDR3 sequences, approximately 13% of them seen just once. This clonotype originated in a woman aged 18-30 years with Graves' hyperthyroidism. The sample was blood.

The CDR3 DNA reads as TGCAGTGCTAGGCAGGGCTCCCGGGGCACCGGGGAGCTGTTTTTT. Protein sequence: CSARQGSRGTGELFF. The rearrangement uses TRBV20-1 and TRBJ2-2, with D perhaps matching TRBD1 or TRBD2 (5 bases each). This CDR3 region has 15 residues. Deletions cut 3 bases from V and 4 bases from J, with 15 bases between. Germline V gene lookup returns CDR1 DFQATT and CDR2 SNEGSKA (reference sequence).